The entry below describes one TCR beta chain. The sample originates from a study of patients and donors after allogeneic stem cell transplantation. V was clipped by 4 bases and J by 5 bases; unmatched bases: 9. Germline CDR1 reads KGHDR; CDR2 reads SFDVKD. This CDR3 is built from 15 residues. From the RT-PCR reads, TCRdb called clonotypes with MiXCR, one entry per CDR3 protein. The table includes hundreds of thousands of distinct CDR3 sequences, 16% detected once. The sequencing input was blood, either unsorted or a sorted T cell fraction (not recorded which). The sequence was obtained from a human donor who was either an allogeneic HSCT recipient or a stem cell or donor lymphocyte infusion donor (not recorded which). It is not recorded whose cells these are; they may come from a transplant donor. The genes are TRBV24-1 and TRBJ2-5, with 7 bases identical to TRBD1. CDR3 DNA sequence: TGTGCCACCAGTGACATGAGACAGGGACAGGAGACCCAGTACTTC. This gives the protein CATSDMRQGQETQYF.